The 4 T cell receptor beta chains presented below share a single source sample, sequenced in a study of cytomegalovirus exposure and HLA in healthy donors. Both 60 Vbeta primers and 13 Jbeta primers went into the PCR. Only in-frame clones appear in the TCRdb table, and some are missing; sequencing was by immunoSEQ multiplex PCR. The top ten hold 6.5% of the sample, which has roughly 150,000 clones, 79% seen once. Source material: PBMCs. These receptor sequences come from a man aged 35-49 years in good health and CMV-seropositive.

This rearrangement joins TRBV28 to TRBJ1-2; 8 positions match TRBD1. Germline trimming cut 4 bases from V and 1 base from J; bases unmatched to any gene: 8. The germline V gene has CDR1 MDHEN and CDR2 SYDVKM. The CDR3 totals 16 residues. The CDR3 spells CASSSAGQVLNYGYTF. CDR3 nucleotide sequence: TGTGCCAGCAGTTCAGCGGGACAGGTCCTTAACTATGGCTACACCTTC.

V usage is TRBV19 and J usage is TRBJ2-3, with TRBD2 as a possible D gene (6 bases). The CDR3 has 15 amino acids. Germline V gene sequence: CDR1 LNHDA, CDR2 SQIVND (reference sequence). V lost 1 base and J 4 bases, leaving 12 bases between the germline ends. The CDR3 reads CASSIGGGTPDTQYF. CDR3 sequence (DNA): TGTGCCAGTAGTATAGGAGGCGGGACCCCAGATACGCAGTATTTT.

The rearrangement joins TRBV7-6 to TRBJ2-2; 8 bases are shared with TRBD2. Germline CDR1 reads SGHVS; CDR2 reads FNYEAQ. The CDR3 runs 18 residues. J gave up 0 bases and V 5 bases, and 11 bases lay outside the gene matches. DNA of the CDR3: TGTGCCAGCAGCACCCCGGGGGCGGGAGGACCGAACACCGGGGAGCTGTTTTTT. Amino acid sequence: CASSTPGAGGPNTGELFF.

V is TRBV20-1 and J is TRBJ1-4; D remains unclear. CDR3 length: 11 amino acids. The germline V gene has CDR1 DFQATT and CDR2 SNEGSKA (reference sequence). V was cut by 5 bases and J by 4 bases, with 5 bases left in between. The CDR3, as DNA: TGCAGTGCTCTTAATAATGAAAAACTGTTTTTT. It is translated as CSALNNEKLFF.